Shown below are 26 T cell receptor beta chains from a single sample sequenced in a study of cytomegalovirus exposure and HLA in healthy donors. PCR amplification relied on 60 Vbeta primers (plus 13 Jbeta primers). TCRdb's table, derived via immunoSEQ multiplex PCR, lists solely in-frame clones and lacks some. The table includes about 130,000 clones, roughly 74% detected once. Sample: PBMCs. These receptors all stem from a woman aged 45-65 years in good health and CMV-seropositive.

This chain uses TRBV11-3 with TRBJ2-1, with D maybe TRBD2 (5 bases). Trimming took off 2 bases at V and 0 bases at J, with 5 bases between the two ends. Germline V gives CDR1 SGHNT, CDR2 YENEEA. CDR3 length: 14 residues. CDR3 sequence reads: CASSLRGSYNEQFF. The CDR3 nucleotides read TGTGCCAGCAGCTTACGGGGCTCCTACAATGAGCAGTTCTTC.

V and J are TRBV12-5 and TRBJ2-2; 7 nucleotides match TRBD1. In germline, CDR1 is LGHNT, CDR2 FRNRAP. Losses at the gene ends were 1 base for V and 3 bases for J; bases not matched to a gene: 5. This CDR3 contains 16 residues. The CDR3 bases are TGTGCTAGTGGTTTGGCGACAGGGTGGGACACCGGGGAGCTGTTTTTT. Its protein is CASGLATGWDTGELFF.

The chain couples TRBV11-3 to TRBJ1-3; TRBD1 is a possible D gene (5 bases). Trimming took 2 bases from V and 2 from J, leaving 13 bases between them. Germline CDR1 SGHNT, CDR2 YENEEA. There are 16 residues in the CDR3. The CDR3 loop is CASSLYGGQTGNTIYF. The CDR3 region has the DNA TGTGCCAGCAGCTTATATGGTGGACAAACTGGAAACACCATATATTTT. Looking up the rest from reference TRBV11-3 and TRBJ1-3 gives the full variable domain: EAGVVQSPRYKIIEKKQPVAFWCNPISGHNTLYWYLQNLGQGPELLIRYENEEAVDDSQLPKDRFSAERLKGVDSTLKIQPAELGDSAVYLCASSLYGGQTGNTIYFGEGSWLTVV.

The rearrangement links TRBV15 to TRBJ2-7, with TRBD1 identical over 8 bases. Losses at the gene ends were 5 bases for V and 5 bases for J; bases not matched to a gene: 8. The germline CDR1 and CDR2 sequences are LNHNV and YYDKDF (reference sequence). The CDR3 is made up of 14 amino acids. The CDR3 nucleotides are TGTGCCACCAGCTCACGACAGGGGATAAACGAGCAGTACTTC. Its translation is CATSSRQGINEQYF.

The gene calls are TRBV10-3 and TRBJ1-3; no reliable D call. Trimming shortened V by 3 bases and J by 2 bases, and 8 bases separated the two germline ends. The CDR3 is 14 residues long. The germline gives CDR1 ENHRY, CDR2 SYGVKD. CDR3 sequence: CAISEQGAGNTIYF. CDR3 sequence (DNA): TGTGCCATCAGTGAACAAGGAGCTGGAAACACCATATATTTT.

This sequence joins TRBV5-1 and TRBJ2-5; a weak D match, TRBD1 (6 bases). The CDR3 has 16 amino acids. CDR1 and CDR2 from the germline V gene are SGHRS and YFSETQ. V was clipped by 5 bases and J by 2 bases, with 19 bases between them. CDR3: CASRLRQDGLQETQYF. CDR3 in DNA: TGCGCCAGCAGACTTAGACAGGATGGGCTACAAGAGACCCAGTACTTC.

This clone was seen only a few times. V is TRBV2 and J is TRBJ1-1; D is unresolved. The V end was cut by 1 base, the J end by 4 bases, with 13 bases between. Per germline, CDR1 SNHLY and CDR2 FYNNEI. The CDR3 sequence is 15 residues long. In DNA form, the CDR3 reads TGTGCCAGCAGTGAAGAGGAGGTCGAAGGCACTGAAGCTTTCTTT. Its translation is CASSEEEVEGTEAFF.

V is TRBV5-6 and J is TRBJ2-7; TRBD2 matches 14 bases. V dropped 0 bases and J dropped 2; count of bases not matched to a gene: 1. CDR3 length equals 16 residues. Per the germline V gene, CDR1 is SGHDT and CDR2 is YYEEEE. In DNA form, the CDR3 reads TGTGCCAGCAGCTTGGGGACTAGCGGGGGGCCCTACGAGCAGTACTTC. Its protein is CASSLGTSGGPYEQYF.

The chain carries TRBV30 and TRBJ2-4; D remains unclear. Trimming shortened V by 3 bases and J by 0 bases, and 15 bases separated the two germline ends. Looked up from germline, CDR1 is GTSNPN and CDR2 is SVGIG (reference sequence). This CDR3 is 16 amino acids long. This CDR3 is CAWSQGAALAKNIQYF. CDR3 DNA sequence: TGTGCCTGGAGCCAAGGAGCAGCCCTAGCCAAAAACATTCAGTACTTC.

This clone was seen only a few times. The rearrangement uses TRBV5-6 and TRBJ2-7, with 11 nucleotides matching TRBD1. The ends lost 3 bases at V and 3 bases at J; junction bases unmatched: 5. Germline CDR1 SGHDT, CDR2 YYEEEE. The CDR3 spans 15 residues. CDR3 sequence: CASSSPGQGVYEQYF. The CDR3 bases are TGTGCCAGCAGCTCACCGGGACAGGGGGTCTACGAGCAGTACTTC.

The rearrangement uses TRBV11-3 and TRBJ1-6, with D hard to call. The CDR3 loop spans 14 amino acids. Per germline, CDR1 SGHNT and CDR2 YENEEA. V dropped 4 bases and J dropped 10 bases, with 14 bases sitting between them. CDR3 in amino acids: CASSSGGQDSPLHF. The CDR3 DNA reads TGTGCCAGCAGCTCCGGAGGTCAGGACTCACCCCTCCACTTT.

This sequence joins TRBV18 and TRBJ2-3, with 10 bases lining up with TRBD2. Per the germline V gene, CDR1 is KGHSH and CDR2 is LQKENI. The CDR3 consists of 18 residues. V lost 0 bases, J lost 2 bases, and 8 bases stayed unmatched. The CDR3 protein is CASSPPSSGGLNTDTQYF. In DNA, the CDR3 is TGTGCCAGCTCACCACCGAGTAGCGGGGGGCTTAACACAGATACGCAGTATTTT.

The gene calls are TRBV11-3 and TRBJ1-1; possibly TRBD1 for D (5 bases). CDR1 and CDR2 (germline): SGHNT, YENEEA. This CDR3 is 13 amino acids long. Trimming took 4 bases from V and 4 from J, leaving 10 bases between them. The CDR3 loop is CASSSLGGTEAFF. The CDR3 coding sequence is TGTGCCAGCAGCTCCCTGGGGGGCACTGAAGCTTTCTTT.

The J gene is TRBJ2-2, the V gene TRBV5-8; D perhaps matches TRBD2 (5 bases). Germline assignment: CDR1 SGHTS and CDR2 YDEGEE. The CDR3 contains 13 residues. Trimming shortened V by 4 bases and J by 8 bases, and 12 bases separated the two germline ends. This CDR3 reads CASSPRRRGELFF. For the CDR3, the DNA is TGTGCCAGCAGCCCAAGAAGGAGGGGGGAGCTGTTTTTT.

The J gene is TRBJ2-3, the V gene TRBV5-5; D ambiguous. Germline CDR1 and CDR2: SGHKS and YYEKEE (reference sequence). The V and J ends lost 3 bases and 3 bases respectively, with 11 bases between them. This CDR3 region has 14 residues. As DNA, the CDR3 is TGTGCCAGCAGCTCCATAGAAGAAACAGATACGCAGTATTTT. Translated: CASSSIEETDTQYF.

This chain connects TRBV6-5 to TRBJ2-1; D is perhaps TRBD2 (6 bases). The V end lost 7 bases, the J end lost 10 bases, and 11 bases lay between the germline ends. Germline CDR1 and CDR2: MNHEY and SVGAGI. This CDR3 region has 11 residues. The CDR3 nucleotides read TGTGCCAGCAATAATGGGGGGGAGCAGTTCTTC. Residues: CASNNGGEQFF.

The rearrangement uses TRBV30 and TRBJ1-5; 7 bases are a match to TRBD1. V dropped 5 bases and J dropped 4; count of bases not matched to a gene: 2. CDR1 and CDR2 from the germline V gene are GTSNPN and SVGIG (reference sequence). The CDR3 totals 12 residues. The chain's CDR3 is CAWSQGNQPQHF. In DNA, the CDR3 is TGTGCCTGGTCACAGGGGAATCAGCCCCAGCATTTT.

This sequence joins TRBV10-3 and TRBJ1-3; TRBD1 matches 9 bases. CDR3 size: 15 residues. With V trimmed by 8 bases and J by 0 bases, 5 bases remained unmatched. Germline CDR1 and CDR2: ENHRY and SYGVKD. CDR3 sequence: CAIGQGSPSGNTIYF. CDR3 nucleotides: TGTGCCATCGGACAGGGGTCCCCCTCTGGAAACACCATATATTTT.

The chain combines TRBV5-1 with TRBJ2-5, with 10 bases that match TRBD2. Germline loops: CDR1 SGHRS, CDR2 YFSETQ. The CDR3 runs 17 residues. With V trimmed by 0 bases and J by 5 bases, 10 bases remained unmatched. The CDR3 nucleotides read TGCGCCAGCAGCTTGGCCGTCACTAGCGGGGACTCGGAGACCCAGTACTTC. Its translation is CASSLAVTSGDSETQYF.

This chain connects TRBV4-3 to TRBJ1-2; 7 nucleotides align to TRBD1. Germline lookup yields CDR1 LGHNA and CDR2 YSLEER. With 5 bases clipped from V and 7 bases from J, the junction kept 10 bases outside the gene matches. CDR3 size: 14 residues. Here the CDR3 reads CASSSPGQKFGYTF. For the CDR3, the DNA is TGCGCCAGCAGCTCTCCGGGACAGAAATTTGGCTACACCTTC.

This chain connects TRBV9 to TRBJ2-3, with 12 positions matching TRBD2. The CDR3 consists of 16 residues. V shed 3 bases, J shed 4 bases, and the junction held 6 bases outside the gene matches. The V gene's germline CDR1 is SGDLS and CDR2 YYNGEE. The CDR3: CASSDHLAGGPDTQYF. CDR3 nucleotides: TGTGCCAGCAGCGACCACCTAGCGGGGGGGCCAGATACGCAGTATTTT. Drawing the rest from reference TRBV9 and TRBJ2-3, the complete variable domain is DSGVTQTPKHLITATGQRVTLRCSPRSGDLSVYWYQQSLDQGLQFLIQYYNGEERAKGNILERFSAQQFPDLHSELNLSSLELGDSALYFCASSDHLAGGPDTQYFGPGTRLTVL.

The chain employs TRBV2 and TRBJ2-1; a possible D gene is TRBD1 (6 bases). The CDR3 has 12 amino acids. The V end was cut by 10 bases, the J end by 7 bases, with 14 bases between. The germline V gene has CDR1 SNHLY and CDR2 FYNNEI. CDR3 sequence (DNA): TGTGCCAACGGTGTAAGGGGGAATGAGCAGTTCTTC. This translates into CANGVRGNEQFF.

The chain has TRBV7-2 and TRBJ2-1; 10 bases are shared with TRBD2. Germline V gene lookup returns CDR1 SGHTA and CDR2 FQGNSA. The CDR3 has 16 amino acids. With V trimmed by 5 bases and J by 4 bases, 8 bases remained unmatched. As DNA, the CDR3 is TGTGCCAGCAGCAGGAGTCAGCGGGGGGGGTACAATGAGCAGTTCTTC. Its protein product is CASSRSQRGGYNEQFF. Complete variable domain (other parts from reference TRBV7-2 and TRBJ2-1): GAGVSQSPSNKVTEKGKDVELRCDPISGHTALYWYRQSLGQGLEFLIYFQGNSAPDKSGLPSDRFSAERTGGSVSTLTIQRTQQEDSAVYLCASSRSQRGGYNEQFFGPGTRLTVL.

This clone has just one count. This rearrangement joins TRBV5-4 to TRBJ2-7; a weak D match, TRBD1 (6 bases). V was shortened by 3 bases and J by 2 bases, with 15 bases between the two germline ends. The CDR3 consists of 15 residues. From germline, CDR1 is SGHNT and CDR2 YYREEE (reference sequence). The CDR3 DNA reads TGTGCCAGCAGCTCGCCCGGGGACAAGGCCTACGAGCAGTACTTC. Translated, it gives CASSSPGDKAYEQYF.

The sample holds one count of this clone. The J gene is TRBJ2-2, the V gene TRBV10-3, with TRBD1 identical over 9 bases. Germline V gene sequence: CDR1 ENHRY, CDR2 SYGVKD. This CDR3 comprises 14 residues. J gave up 3 bases and V 10 bases, and 6 bases lay outside the gene matches. The CDR3 is CATYRDRDTGELFF. In DNA form, the CDR3 reads TGTGCCACCTATCGGGACAGGGACACCGGGGAGCTGTTTTTT.

This chain uses TRBV12-5 with TRBJ1-5; 9 bases agree with TRBD1. This CDR3 contains 14 residues. Germline V gene sequence: CDR1 LGHNT, CDR2 FRNRAP. J was trimmed by 5 bases and V by 1 base; bases with no gene match: 0. Here the CDR3 DNA reads TGTGCTAGTGGTTTGGGGACAGGGGATCAGCCCCAGCATTTT. Translating gives CASGLGTGDQPQHF.